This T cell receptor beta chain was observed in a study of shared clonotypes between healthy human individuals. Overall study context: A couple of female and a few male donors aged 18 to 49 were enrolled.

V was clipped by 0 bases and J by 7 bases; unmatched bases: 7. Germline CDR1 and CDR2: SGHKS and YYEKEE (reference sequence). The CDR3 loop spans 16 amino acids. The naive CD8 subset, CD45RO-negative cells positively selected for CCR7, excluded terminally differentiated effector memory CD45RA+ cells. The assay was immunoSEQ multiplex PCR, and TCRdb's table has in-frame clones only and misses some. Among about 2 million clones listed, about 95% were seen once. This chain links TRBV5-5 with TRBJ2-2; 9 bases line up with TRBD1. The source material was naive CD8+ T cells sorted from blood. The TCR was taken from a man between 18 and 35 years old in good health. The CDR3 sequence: CASSLEGTGTGGELFF. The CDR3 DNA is TGTGCCAGCAGCTTGGAAGGGACAGGGACGGGCGGGGAGCTGTTTTTT.